Listed below are T cell receptor beta chains from one sample, sequenced in a study of T cells in Graves' hyperthyroidism and ophthalmopathy. MiXCR, run by TCRdb on the multiplex PCR reads, gives a single entry per CDR3 protein. This sample has hundreds of thousands of distinct CDR3 sequences; about 15% occur once, and the top ten carry around an eighth. The specimen sequenced was blood. The receptors shown here come from a woman aged 45-59 years with Graves' ophthalmopathy. The CDR3 runs from the conserved cysteine through the conserved F or W. A D gene is named only where the DNA matches it firmly. Expanded clones are given a class, and other clones once, few, many or no size at all.

d_call: TRBD2
v_call: TRBV19
j_call: TRBJ2-1
clone_size: .
cdr3_nt: TGTGCCAGTACTCCCGCGGGCTGGACTAGCGGAAGATACAATGAGCAGTTCTTC
cdr3_aa: CASTPAGWTSGRYNEQFF

d_call: .
v_call: TRBV2
j_call: TRBJ1-5
clone_size: .
cdr3_nt: TGTGCCAGCAGTGAAAAGGCGGATATTAGCAATCAGCCCCAGCATTTT
cdr3_aa: CASSEKADISNQPQHF

d_call: TRBD1
v_call: TRBV18
j_call: TRBJ2-3
clone_size: many
cdr3_nt: TGTGCCAGCTCACCAGGAACCGGGACAGCAGGAGGTACGCAGTATTTT
cdr3_aa: CASSPGTGTAGGTQYF

d_call: TRBD1
v_call: TRBV28
j_call: TRBJ1-1
clone_size: many
cdr3_nt: TGTGCCAGCAGTACGGGACAGATTGAAAGGAATACGAACACTGAAGCTTTCTTT
cdr3_aa: CASSTGQIERNTNTEAFF

d_call: TRBD1
v_call: TRBV5-5
j_call: TRBJ1-5
clone_size: .
cdr3_nt: TGTGCCAGCAGCTCTGTGGCCGCTGACAGGGTAATAGCCAATCAGCCCCAGCATTTT
cdr3_aa: CASSSVAADRVIANQPQHF

d_call: .
v_call: TRBV4-2
j_call: TRBJ2-7
clone_size: few
cdr3_nt: TGTGCCAGCAGCCAAAAACTACCGACGCCCTACGAGCAGTACTTC
cdr3_aa: CASSQKLPTPYEQYF

d_call: .
v_call: TRBV20-1
j_call: TRBJ2-1
clone_size: few
cdr3_nt: TGCAGTGCTAGGGTGGCGTTTAGCTCCTACAATGAGCAGTTCTTC
cdr3_aa: CSARVAFSSYNEQFF

d_call: TRBD2
v_call: TRBV5-6
j_call: TRBJ2-4
clone_size: few
cdr3_nt: TGTGCCAGCAGCTTGGTCTCTAGCGGGAGGGCCGTAGCCAAAAACATTCAGTACTTC
cdr3_aa: CASSLVSSGRAVAKNIQYF

d_call: TRBD2
v_call: TRBV20-1
j_call: TRBJ2-1
clone_size: many
cdr3_nt: TGCAGTGCCCTGACTAGCGGGAGGGCCAATGAGCAGTTCTTC
cdr3_aa: CSALTSGRANEQFF

d_call: .
v_call: TRBV7-8
j_call: TRBJ2-3
clone_size: many
cdr3_nt: TGTGCCAGCAGTCCCGCAAGGGGCACAGATACGCAGTATTTT
cdr3_aa: CASSPARGTDTQYF

d_call: .
v_call: TRBV11-3
j_call: TRBJ1-4
clone_size: few
cdr3_nt: TGTGCCAGCGACAAGGGCTCTACTAATGAAAAACTGTTTTTT
cdr3_aa: CASDKGSTNEKLFF

d_call: .
v_call: TRBV30
j_call: TRBJ1-1
clone_size: many
cdr3_nt: TGTGCCTGGAGTGTCCCGCTGGTAGTTCCGAACACTGAAGCTTTCTTT
cdr3_aa: CAWSVPLVVPNTEAFF

d_call: TRBD2
v_call: TRBV7-9
j_call: TRBJ2-1
clone_size: many
cdr3_nt: TGTGCCAGCAGCTTAGCCCTAGGACTAGCGGCCTACAATGAGCAGTTCTTC
cdr3_aa: CASSLALGLAAYNEQFF

d_call: TRBD2
v_call: TRBV20-1
j_call: TRBJ2-1
clone_size: many
cdr3_nt: TGCAGTGCTAGAGGACTAGCGGGAGAGGGTTACAATGAGCAGTTCTTC
cdr3_aa: CSARGLAGEGYNEQFF

d_call: .
v_call: TRBV7-9
j_call: TRBJ2-7
clone_size: many
cdr3_nt: TGTGCCAGCAGCCTAGCCCTCGAGGCCAACGAGCAGTACTTC
cdr3_aa: CASSLALEANEQYF

d_call: TRBD1
v_call: TRBV2
j_call: TRBJ1-4
clone_size: many
cdr3_nt: TGTGCCAGCATTAGAGGGCGACAGGGCTCATGGGGCGAAAAACTGTTTTTT
cdr3_aa: CASIRGRQGSWGEKLFF

d_call: TRBD2
v_call: TRBV25-1
j_call: TRBJ2-1
clone_size: .
cdr3_nt: TGTGCCAGCAGTGAATTGGGGACTAGCGGGATCAATGAGCAGTTCTTC
cdr3_aa: CASSELGTSGINEQFF

d_call: .
v_call: TRBV27
j_call: TRBJ2-7
clone_size: many
cdr3_nt: TGTGCCAGCAGTTTAAGCCCCAGTCACGAGCAGTACTTC
cdr3_aa: CASSLSPSHEQYF

d_call: TRBD2
v_call: TRBV20-1
j_call: TRBJ2-7
clone_size: many
cdr3_nt: TGCAGTGCTAGGAGGGCAACTAGCGGGAGCTACGAGCAGTACTTC
cdr3_aa: CSARRATSGSYEQYF

d_call: TRBD1
v_call: TRBV18
j_call: TRBJ1-1
clone_size: many
cdr3_nt: TGTGCCAGCTCCCTCGACAGGGGGAACACTGAAGCTTTCTTT
cdr3_aa: CASSLDRGNTEAFF

d_call: TRBD2
v_call: TRBV29-1
j_call: TRBJ2-1
clone_size: few
cdr3_nt: TGCAGCGTTGAGAGAATTCTAGCGGGAGGATACAATGAGCAGTTCTTC
cdr3_aa: CSVERILAGGYNEQFF

d_call: .
v_call: TRBV12-3/TRBV12-4
j_call: TRBJ1-2
clone_size: many
cdr3_nt: TGTGCCAGCAGTCCGACATGGGACCAGAATGGCTACACCTTC
cdr3_aa: CASSPTWDQNGYTF

d_call: TRBD2
v_call: TRBV20-1
j_call: TRBJ2-7
clone_size: many
cdr3_nt: TGCAGTGCTAGGGATCCGACTAGCGGGAGTTACGAGCAGTACTTC
cdr3_aa: CSARDPTSGSYEQYF

d_call: .
v_call: TRBV6-6
j_call: TRBJ1-2
clone_size: few
cdr3_nt: TGTGCCAGCAGTTACTTCCGGGGCTCGAACTATGGCTACACCTTC
cdr3_aa: CASSYFRGSNYGYTF

d_call: TRBD1
v_call: TRBV27
j_call: TRBJ1-2
clone_size: many
cdr3_nt: TGTGCCAGCAGTCATGGGACAGGCTATGGCTACACCTTC
cdr3_aa: CASSHGTGYGYTF

d_call: .
v_call: TRBV10-3
j_call: TRBJ2-3
clone_size: .
cdr3_nt: TGTGCCATCAGTCTGACGAAGAGCACAGATACGCAGTATTTT
cdr3_aa: CAISLTKSTDTQYF

d_call: TRBD1
v_call: TRBV2
j_call: TRBJ1-3
clone_size: many
cdr3_nt: TGTGCCAGTGTGCCGGACAGGGGGAGCTCTGGAAACACCATATATTTT
cdr3_aa: CASVPDRGSSGNTIYF

d_call: .
v_call: TRBV19
j_call: TRBJ2-1
clone_size: .
cdr3_nt: TGTGCCAGTAGTAGGCTTGAGGAGCAGTTCTTC
cdr3_aa: CASSRLEEQFF

d_call: TRBD1
v_call: TRBV25-1
j_call: TRBJ1-2
clone_size: many
cdr3_nt: TGTGCCAGCACGGGACAGACCAACTATGGCTACACCTTC
cdr3_aa: CASTGQTNYGYTF

d_call: .
v_call: TRBV6-2/TRBV6-3
j_call: TRBJ2-1
clone_size: many
cdr3_nt: TGTGCCAGCAGTTACTCGAGGTCTAGCTGGGGTGAGCAGTTCTTC
cdr3_aa: CASSYSRSSWGEQFF

d_call: TRBD2
v_call: TRBV5-1
j_call: TRBJ2-1
clone_size: many
cdr3_nt: TGCGCCAGCAGCTTCTCGCTAGCGGGAGTGAATGAGCAGTTCTTC
cdr3_aa: CASSFSLAGVNEQFF

d_call: .
v_call: TRBV30
j_call: TRBJ2-7
clone_size: .
cdr3_nt: TGTGCCCTTGACCGGGACGGCTACGAGCAGTACTTC
cdr3_aa: CALDRDGYEQYF

d_call: .
v_call: TRBV19
j_call: TRBJ2-6
clone_size: few
cdr3_nt: TGTGCCAGTAGTATATCGGCCCGGGCCAACGTCCTGACTTTC
cdr3_aa: CASSISARANVLTF

d_call: TRBD2
v_call: TRBV6-2/TRBV6-3
j_call: TRBJ2-3
clone_size: many
cdr3_nt: TGTGCCAGCAGACAGCCGGGACTAGCGGGAGTCTGGGCAGATACGCAGTATTTT
cdr3_aa: CASRQPGLAGVWADTQYF

d_call: TRBD1
v_call: TRBV5-1
j_call: TRBJ1-6
clone_size: few
cdr3_nt: TGCGCCAGCAGCGCGGGGACAGGGGGCAATATAGGTTCACCCCTCCACTTT
cdr3_aa: CASSAGTGGNIGSPLHF

d_call: .
v_call: TRBV10-3
j_call: TRBJ2-4
clone_size: .
cdr3_nt: TGTGCCATCAGTGGGGATCTAGCCAAAAACATTCAGTACTTC
cdr3_aa: CAISGDLAKNIQYF

d_call: .
v_call: TRBV12-3/TRBV12-4
j_call: TRBJ1-1
clone_size: many
cdr3_nt: TGTGCCAGCAGTACAGGGTGGGGGATCGTGTCTGAAGCTTTCTTT
cdr3_aa: CASSTGWGIVSEAFF

d_call: .
v_call: TRBV6-2/TRBV6-3
j_call: TRBJ2-1
clone_size: .
cdr3_nt: .
cdr3_aa: CATSVPGGYNEQFF

d_call: .
v_call: TRBV18
j_call: TRBJ2-1
clone_size: .
cdr3_nt: TGTGCCAGCTCACCTTCTGGACTCCGCTACAATGAGCAGTTCTTC
cdr3_aa: CASSPSGLRYNEQFF

d_call: .
v_call: TRBV20-1
j_call: TRBJ2-3
clone_size: .
cdr3_nt: TGCAGTGCTAGAGATAAACAGCGCACAGATACGCAGTATTTT
cdr3_aa: CSARDKQRTDTQYF

d_call: .
v_call: TRBV5-1
j_call: TRBJ2-4
clone_size: .
cdr3_nt: TGCGCCAGCAGCTTGGAGGGGGGGTACATTCAGTACTTC
cdr3_aa: CASSLEGGYIQYF

d_call: TRBD2
v_call: TRBV19
j_call: TRBJ2-7
clone_size: .
cdr3_nt: TGTGCCAGTAGTATACTAGCGGGAGCCGAGCAGTACTTC
cdr3_aa: CASSILAGAEQYF

d_call: .
v_call: TRBV12-3/TRBV12-4
j_call: TRBJ2-1
clone_size: many
cdr3_nt: TGTGCCAGCAGTTTCTACAATGAGCAGTTCTTC
cdr3_aa: CASSFYNEQFF

d_call: .
v_call: TRBV20-1
j_call: TRBJ2-1
clone_size: many
cdr3_nt: TGCAGTGCTAGAAGGTTCGGATACAATGAGCAGTTCTTC
cdr3_aa: CSARRFGYNEQFF

d_call: .
v_call: TRBV25-1
j_call: TRBJ1-2
clone_size: few
cdr3_nt: TGTGCCAGCAGTCTTGACCTCGGCCTCGAGGAAGGCTACACCTTC
cdr3_aa: CASSLDLGLEEGYTF

d_call: TRBD1
v_call: TRBV20-1
j_call: TRBJ2-1
clone_size: few
cdr3_nt: TGCAGTGCTAGACCGGCCGGGACAGATCCCCTGAGCTCCTACAATGAGCAGTTCTTC
cdr3_aa: CSARPAGTDPLSSYNEQFF

d_call: .
v_call: TRBV5-6
j_call: TRBJ1-6
clone_size: .
cdr3_nt: TGTGCCAGCAGCTTCGGGGACCGACTTAATTCACCCCTCCAATTT
cdr3_aa: CASSFGDRLNSPLQF

d_call: TRBD2
v_call: TRBV5-5
j_call: TRBJ2-1
clone_size: .
cdr3_nt: TGTGCCAGCACCCCCTGGGGGACTAGCGGCTACAATGAGCAGTTCTTC
cdr3_aa: CASTPWGTSGYNEQFF